This is a list of T cell receptor beta chains from one sample in a study of blood T cell repertoires in COVID-19. Libraries were prepared by immunoSEQ multiplex PCR; TCRdb keeps only in-frame clonotypes and omits some of them. Of some 300,000 clones listed, 88% are singletons. The sample comprised PBMCs or T cells enriched from blood (not recorded which). Source of these receptors: a woman aged 25 to 39 who had recovered from COVID-19. CDR3s include the opening cysteine and the closing phenylalanine or tryptophan. Each record gives: D gene, V gene, J gene, clone size, CDR3 DNA, CDR3 protein. D genes are given only for firm matches. Size tells how often a clone was seen (once, few, many) or the class of an expanded clone, and some rows leave it out.

d_gene: NA
v_gene: TRBV7-8
j_gene: TRBJ2-7
abundance: NA
CDR3nt: TGTGCCAGCAGGACAGGCTCTACCTACGAGCAGTACTTC
CDR3aa: CASRTGSTYEQYF

d_gene: TRBD2
v_gene: TRBV4-1
j_gene: TRBJ2-3
abundance: NA
CDR3nt: TGCGCCAGCAGCCAAGCGCCGCGGGGGGAAGATACGCAGTATTTT
CDR3aa: CASSQAPRGEDTQYF

d_gene: TRBD1
v_gene: TRBV6-5
j_gene: TRBJ1-5
abundance: NA
CDR3nt: TGTGCCAGCAGTTCGTCAGGGGGTCAGCCCCAGCGTTTT
CDR3aa: CASSSSGGQPQRF

d_gene: NA
v_gene: TRBV2
j_gene: TRBJ1-3
abundance: NA
CDR3nt: TGTGCCAGCAGAGGTCAGGCCAACTCTGGAAACACCATATATTTT
CDR3aa: CASRGQANSGNTIYF

d_gene: NA
v_gene: TRBV24-1
j_gene: TRBJ2-5
abundance: NA
CDR3nt: TGTGCCACCAGTGAACCGACAGGAGGAGGAGAGACCCAGTACTTC
CDR3aa: CATSEPTGGGETQYF

d_gene: NA
v_gene: TRBV5-8
j_gene: TRBJ1-1
abundance: NA
CDR3nt: TGTGCCAGCAGCTTGGCCGGGGGGTTCACTGAAGCTTTCTTT
CDR3aa: CASSLAGGFTEAFF

d_gene: TRBD1
v_gene: TRBV7-6
j_gene: TRBJ2-7
abundance: NA
CDR3nt: TGTGCCAGCAGCTTAAAAGGTTGGACAGGGGAGGAGCAGTACTTC
CDR3aa: CASSLKGWTGEEQYF

d_gene: NA
v_gene: TRBV9
j_gene: TRBJ1-2
abundance: once
CDR3nt: TGTGCCAGCAGCGGGACAGCCTCCCTCCACATCTATGGCTACACCTTC
CDR3aa: CASSGTASLHIYGYTF

d_gene: NA
v_gene: TRBV20-1
j_gene: TRBJ2-1
abundance: once
CDR3nt: TGCAGTGCTAGTGGCTCTAGCGCTGTCTCCTACAATGAGCAGTTCTTC
CDR3aa: CSASGSSAVSYNEQFF

d_gene: NA
v_gene: TRBV7-8
j_gene: TRBJ1-6
abundance: NA
CDR3nt: TGTGCCAGCAGCTTTACAGGTTCACGGTCACCCCTCCACTTT
CDR3aa: CASSFTGSRSPLHF

d_gene: NA
v_gene: TRBV7-8
j_gene: TRBJ1-6
abundance: NA
CDR3nt: TGTGCCAGCACCGACAGTCTTGTCTCCTATAATTCACCCCTCCACTTT
CDR3aa: CASTDSLVSYNSPLHF

d_gene: NA
v_gene: TRBV18
j_gene: TRBJ2-5
abundance: NA
CDR3nt: TGTGCCAGCTCACCATACAGCCAAGAGACCCAGTACTTC
CDR3aa: CASSPYSQETQYF

d_gene: TRBD1
v_gene: TRBV27
j_gene: TRBJ2-1
abundance: few
CDR3nt: TGTGCCAGCAGTTTTTCGGCGGCGTTTCCTGACAGGGGAGACGATGAGCAGTTCTTC
CDR3aa: CASSFSAAFPDRGDDEQFF

d_gene: NA
v_gene: TRBV5-1
j_gene: TRBJ2-2
abundance: NA
CDR3nt: TGCGCCAGCGGCCATCGACAGTCCACCGGGGAGCTGTTTTTT
CDR3aa: CASGHRQSTGELFF

d_gene: NA
v_gene: TRBV27
j_gene: TRBJ1-5
abundance: once
CDR3nt: TGTGCCAGCAGTCCTCGAACCCTCTTAACTGCAGGGAGCAATCAGCCCCAGCATTTT
CDR3aa: CASSPRTLLTAGSNQPQHF

d_gene: NA
v_gene: TRBV2
j_gene: TRBJ1-4
abundance: NA
CDR3nt: TGTGCCAGCAGCAACCAACAGAACAATGAAAAACTGTTTTTT
CDR3aa: CASSNQQNNEKLFF

d_gene: TRBD1
v_gene: TRBV6-5
j_gene: TRBJ1-2
abundance: NA
CDR3nt: TGTGCCAGCAGTTACTCCGCCGGGACAGGTGGTGGCTACACCTTC
CDR3aa: CASSYSAGTGGGYTF

d_gene: NA
v_gene: TRBV18
j_gene: TRBJ1-2
abundance: NA
CDR3nt: TGTGCCAGCTCACCACCGGGCAGACCTAACTATGGCTACACCTTC
CDR3aa: CASSPPGRPNYGYTF

d_gene: NA
v_gene: TRBV19
j_gene: TRBJ1-2
abundance: NA
CDR3nt: TGTGCCAGTAGTATAGATCTATCGGCAGGGGTTAACTATGGCTACACCTTC
CDR3aa: CASSIDLSAGVNYGYTF

d_gene: NA
v_gene: TRBV9
j_gene: TRBJ1-2
abundance: once
CDR3nt: TGTGCCAGCAGCGTACAGGGTACTAACTATGGCTACACCTTC
CDR3aa: CASSVQGTNYGYTF

d_gene: NA
v_gene: TRBV18
j_gene: TRBJ2-3
abundance: NA
CDR3nt: TGTGCCAGCTCCCAGTTAGGGGGTCCTGTCACAGATACGCAGTATTTT
CDR3aa: CASSQLGGPVTDTQYF

d_gene: NA
v_gene: TRBV3-1/TRBV3-2
j_gene: TRBJ1-5
abundance: few
CDR3nt: TGTGCCAGCAGCCAATGGGGGGGCAATCAGCCCCAGCATTTT
CDR3aa: CASSQWGGNQPQHF

d_gene: TRBD2
v_gene: TRBV9
j_gene: TRBJ2-1
abundance: NA
CDR3nt: TGTGCCAGCAGCGTAGATCTAGCGGGACCCTACAATGAGCAGTTCTTC
CDR3aa: CASSVDLAGPYNEQFF

d_gene: NA
v_gene: TRBV9
j_gene: TRBJ1-3
abundance: NA
CDR3nt: TGTGCCAGCAGCGTACCCCTGGGTCGTCAGGGCGACTCTGGAAACACCATATATTTT
CDR3aa: CASSVPLGRQGDSGNTIYF

d_gene: NA
v_gene: TRBV5-4
j_gene: TRBJ2-7
abundance: NA
CDR3nt: TGTGCCAGCAGCTTGGGCGACAACGCCTACGAGCAGTACTTC
CDR3aa: CASSLGDNAYEQYF

d_gene: NA
v_gene: TRBV19
j_gene: TRBJ1-1
abundance: NA
CDR3nt: TGTGCCAGTAGTATAGGAAGGGGGAACACTGAAGCTTTCTTT
CDR3aa: CASSIGRGNTEAFF

d_gene: NA
v_gene: TRBV7-9
j_gene: TRBJ1-3
abundance: NA
CDR3nt: TGTGCCAGCAGCTCGAACAGCGGAAACACCATATATTTT
CDR3aa: CASSSNSGNTIYF

d_gene: TRBD2
v_gene: TRBV20-1
j_gene: TRBJ2-3
abundance: NA
CDR3nt: TGCAGTGCTAGTGTAACTAGCGGCCCCTGGTGGGATACGCAGTATTTT
CDR3aa: CSASVTSGPWWDTQYF

d_gene: NA
v_gene: TRBV29-1
j_gene: TRBJ1-1
abundance: NA
CDR3nt: TGCAGCGTTGAACTAAGGAACACTGAAGCTTTCTTT
CDR3aa: CSVELRNTEAFF

d_gene: TRBD2
v_gene: TRBV5-1
j_gene: TRBJ2-7
abundance: NA
CDR3nt: TGCGCCAGCAGCTTGGCGGCTAGCGGGCAGGTCTCCTACGAGCAGTACTTC
CDR3aa: CASSLAASGQVSYEQYF

d_gene: NA
v_gene: TRBV18
j_gene: TRBJ2-4
abundance: NA
CDR3nt: TGTGCCAGCTCACCACCGGTAGTACTAGCCAAAAACATTCAGTACTTC
CDR3aa: CASSPPVVLAKNIQYF

d_gene: NA
v_gene: TRBV7-3
j_gene: TRBJ2-1
abundance: NA
CDR3nt: TGTGCCAGCAGCCCCTGGACTGACAACAATGAGCAGTTCTTC
CDR3aa: CASSPWTDNNEQFF

d_gene: NA
v_gene: TRBV10-3
j_gene: TRBJ1-3
abundance: once
CDR3nt: TGTGCCATCAGTGAACGGAGCAGGGGAGGGGGTGAAGGAAACACCATATATTTT
CDR3aa: CAISERSRGGGEGNTIYF

d_gene: NA
v_gene: TRBV6-5
j_gene: TRBJ2-7
abundance: NA
CDR3nt: TGTGCCAGCAGTTACTCGGGCAGCTCCTACGAGCAGTACTTC
CDR3aa: CASSYSGSSYEQYF

d_gene: NA
v_gene: TRBV30
j_gene: TRBJ1-2
abundance: NA
CDR3nt: TGTGCCTGGGGAACAGGGACGGGTAACTATGGCTACACCTTC
CDR3aa: CAWGTGTGNYGYTF

d_gene: TRBD1
v_gene: TRBV5-1
j_gene: TRBJ2-1
abundance: NA
CDR3nt: TGCGCCAGCAGCTTGATGACGGGACAGCTTTTAGGGCAGTTCTTC
CDR3aa: CASSLMTGQLLGQFF

d_gene: NA
v_gene: TRBV28
j_gene: TRBJ1-1
abundance: NA
CDR3nt: TGTGCCAGCAGTTTAAGCCCAGGCGACGGGGAAGATTTCTTT
CDR3aa: CASSLSPGDGEDFF

d_gene: NA
v_gene: TRBV12-3/TRBV12-4
j_gene: TRBJ2-1
abundance: NA
CDR3nt: TGTGCCAGCAGTTTAGTTCTAGCGGAGCAGTTCTTC
CDR3aa: CASSLVLAEQFF

d_gene: TRBD1
v_gene: TRBV2
j_gene: TRBJ1-2
abundance: once
CDR3nt: TGTGCCAGCAGAACCGGGACAGGGTCGTTTTATGGCTACACCTTC
CDR3aa: CASRTGTGSFYGYTF

d_gene: TRBD2
v_gene: TRBV28
j_gene: TRBJ2-7
abundance: NA
CDR3nt: TGTGCCAGCAGTCACAGATGGGCGAAGCGGGAACACTACGAGCAGTACTTC
CDR3aa: CASSHRWAKREHYEQYF